This T cell receptor (beta chain) was captured in a study of cytomegalovirus exposure and HLA in healthy donors. The PCR contained 60 Vbeta and 13 Jbeta primers. The protocol was immunoSEQ multiplex PCR, while the TCRdb copy is restricted to in-frame clones and leaves out a portion. The sample records some 110,000 clones, roughly 80% being singletons. This clone was detected only a few times. The sample consisted of PBMCs. The receptor's source is a man aged 25 to 45 in good health and CMV-seropositive.

CDR3 DNA sequence: TGTGCCACCTGGACTAGCGGGGGGGCCGGGGAGCTGTTTTTT. This sequence encodes CATWTSGGAGELFF. The V gene is TRBV15, the J gene TRBJ2-2; 15 positions match TRBD2. This CDR3 region has 14 residues. CDR1 LNHNV and CDR2 YYDKDF come from the germline V gene (reference sequence). Germline trimming cut 8 bases from V and 6 bases from J; bases unmatched to any gene: 1.